This TCR beta chain was recovered during a study of Ad26.COV2.S vaccination and SARS-CoV-2 variants. Here immunoSEQ multiplex PCR was the method, and the copy in TCRdb shows in-frame clones only, minus some. The repertoire holds roughly 510,000 clones, with around 88% as singletons. Looked up from germline, CDR1 is SGHNT and CDR2 is YYREEE (reference sequence). Germline trimming cut 3 bases from V and 4 bases from J; bases unmatched to any gene: 9. The CDR3 has 15 amino acids. Treatment here: 19 received Ad26.COV2.S at low or high dose, single or two shots; about five received placebo; per-sample allocation not given. All samples were drawn on day 63, counting from the first vaccine or placebo injection.

This TCR was recovered from a person between 18 and 65 years old who received the Ad26.COV2.S COVID-19 vaccine or a placebo. Sequenced material: peripheral blood, taken in a trial of Ad26.COV2.S vaccine versus placebo. J is TRBJ1-1 and V is TRBV5-4; 7 bases agree with TRBD1. CDR3 in amino acids: CASSYAGQVGTEAFF. The CDR3 DNA follows: TGTGCCAGCAGCTACGCCGGACAGGTGGGCACTGAAGCTTTCTTT.